These 5 T cell receptor beta chains originate from one sample sequenced in a study of Ad26.COV2.S vaccination and SARS-CoV-2 variants. TCRdb keeps only in-frame clones here, not all; method: immunoSEQ multiplex PCR. The sample carries about 400,000 clones, 89% recorded once. Treatment denoted: 15 to 20 received Ad26.COV2.S at low or high dose, single or two shots; 5 received placebo; per-sample allocation not given. It was on day 63 after the first vaccine or placebo injection that samples were taken. The sample was peripheral blood, taken in a trial of Ad26.COV2.S vaccine versus placebo. These receptors were obtained from a person between 18 and 60 years old who received the Ad26.COV2.S COVID-19 vaccine or a placebo.

V gene TRBV20-1 combines with J gene TRBJ2-1; D not resolved. Germline CDR1 and CDR2: DFQATT and SNEGSKA (reference sequence). The ends were cut back, 3 bases at V and 9 bases at J, with 9 bases in the middle. The CDR3 loop spans 11 amino acids. The CDR3 sequence is CSARKSAEQFF. As DNA, the CDR3 is TGCAGTGCTAGGAAATCGGCTGAGCAGTTCTTC.

The rearrangement joins TRBV7-9 to TRBJ1-4; D is perhaps TRBD1 (5 bases). Trimming took off 4 bases at V and 7 bases at J, with 19 bases between the two ends. From germline, CDR1 is SEHNR and CDR2 FQNEAQ (reference sequence). The CDR3 runs to 16 residues. The CDR3 loop reads CASSSRLSGSAEKLFF. CDR3 bases: TGTGCCAGCAGCTCCAGATTGTCAGGGTCGGCTGAAAAACTGTTTTTT.

V is TRBV4-2 and J is TRBJ2-3, with D uncertain. V gave up 0 bases and J gave up 4 bases, with 14 bases separating them. In germline, CDR1 is LGHNA, CDR2 YNFKEQ. The CDR3 is made up of 16 amino acids. CDR3 nucleotide sequence: TGTGCCAGCAGCCAAGAGCGGCGAAACGGGCCAGATACGCAGTATTTT. Translated, it gives CASSQERRNGPDTQYF.

This chain connects TRBV19 to TRBJ2-2; 7 bases fit TRBD1. The J segment lost 6 bases and the V segment lost 4 bases, leaving 8 bases of the junction unmatched. The CDR3 length is 15 residues. Looked up from germline, CDR1 is LNHDA and CDR2 is SQIVND (reference sequence). The CDR3: CASSTGQDRPGELFF. The CDR3 nucleotides are TGTGCCAGTAGTACTGGACAGGATCGTCCCGGGGAGCTGTTTTTT.

This chain joins TRBV3-1 (or the pseudogene TRBV3-2) and TRBJ2-1; D not certain. The V and J ends lost 0 bases and 13 bases respectively, with 13 bases between them. The germline V gene has CDR1 LGHDT and CDR2 YNNKEL (reference sequence). The CDR3 length is 13 residues. The CDR3 sequence is CASSQDLTIRQFF. CDR3 DNA sequence: TGTGCCAGCAGCCAAGACCTGACCATCCGACAGTTCTTC.